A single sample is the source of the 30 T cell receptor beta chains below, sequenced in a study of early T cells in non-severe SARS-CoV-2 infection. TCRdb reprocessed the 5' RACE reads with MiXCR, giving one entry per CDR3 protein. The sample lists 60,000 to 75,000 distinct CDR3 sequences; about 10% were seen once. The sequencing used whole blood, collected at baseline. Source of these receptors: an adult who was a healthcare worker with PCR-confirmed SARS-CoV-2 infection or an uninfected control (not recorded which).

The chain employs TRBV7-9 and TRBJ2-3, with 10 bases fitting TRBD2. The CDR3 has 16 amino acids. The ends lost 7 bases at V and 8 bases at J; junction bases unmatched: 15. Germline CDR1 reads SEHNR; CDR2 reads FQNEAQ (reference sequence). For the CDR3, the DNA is TGTGCCAGCATCGAGGGGGGACTAGCGTCCCGGGCTACGCAGTATTTT. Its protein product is CASIEGGLASRATQYF. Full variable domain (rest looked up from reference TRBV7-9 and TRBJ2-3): DTGVSQNPRHKITKRGQNVTFRCDPISEHNRLYWYRQTLGQGPEFLTYFQNEAQLEKSRLLSDRFSAERPKGSFSTLEIQRTEQGDSAMYLCASIEGGLASRATQYFGPGTRLTVL.

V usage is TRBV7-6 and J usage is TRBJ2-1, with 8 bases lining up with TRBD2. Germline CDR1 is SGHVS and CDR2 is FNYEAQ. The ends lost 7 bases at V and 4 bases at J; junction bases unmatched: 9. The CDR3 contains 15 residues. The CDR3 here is CASTAGGGSYNEQFF. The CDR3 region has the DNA TGTGCCAGCACCGCTGGCGGGGGGTCATACAATGAGCAGTTCTTC.

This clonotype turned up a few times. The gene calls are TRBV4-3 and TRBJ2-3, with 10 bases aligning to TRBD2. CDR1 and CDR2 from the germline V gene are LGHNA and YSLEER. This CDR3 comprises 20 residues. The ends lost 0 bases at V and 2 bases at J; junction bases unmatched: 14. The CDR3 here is CASSQDRTASGRLTTDTQYF. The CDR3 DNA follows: TGCGCCAGCAGCCAAGATAGGACGGCTAGCGGGAGACTAACCACAGATACGCAGTATTTT.

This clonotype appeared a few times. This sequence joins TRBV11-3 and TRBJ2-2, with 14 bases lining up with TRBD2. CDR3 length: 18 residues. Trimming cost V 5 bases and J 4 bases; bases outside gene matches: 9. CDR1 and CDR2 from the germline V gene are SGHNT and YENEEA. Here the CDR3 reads CASSPWTSGGIGTGELFF. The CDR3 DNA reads TGTGCCAGCAGCCCCTGGACTAGCGGGGGGATCGGCACCGGGGAGCTGTTTTTT.

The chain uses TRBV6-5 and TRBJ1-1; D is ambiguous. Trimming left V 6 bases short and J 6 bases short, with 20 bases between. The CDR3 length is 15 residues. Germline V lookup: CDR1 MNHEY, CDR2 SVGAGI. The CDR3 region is CASRTTGNPEAEAFF. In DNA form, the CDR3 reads TGTGCCAGCAGAACCACCGGGAACCCCGAGGCTGAAGCTTTCTTT.

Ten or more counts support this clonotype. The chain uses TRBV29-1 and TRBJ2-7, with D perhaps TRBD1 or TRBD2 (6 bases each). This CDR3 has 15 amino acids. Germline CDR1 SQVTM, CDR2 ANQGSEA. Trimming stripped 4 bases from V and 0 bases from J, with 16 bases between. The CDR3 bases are TGCAGCGTTGTTGGGGGGACACAATTCTCCTACGAGCAGTACTTC. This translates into CSVVGGTQFSYEQYF.

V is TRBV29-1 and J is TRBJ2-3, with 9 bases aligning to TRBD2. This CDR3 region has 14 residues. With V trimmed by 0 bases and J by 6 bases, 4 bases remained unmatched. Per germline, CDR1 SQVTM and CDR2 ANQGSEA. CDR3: CSVEDGSGGDTQYF. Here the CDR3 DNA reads TGCAGCGTTGAAGATGGTAGCGGGGGTGATACGCAGTATTTT.

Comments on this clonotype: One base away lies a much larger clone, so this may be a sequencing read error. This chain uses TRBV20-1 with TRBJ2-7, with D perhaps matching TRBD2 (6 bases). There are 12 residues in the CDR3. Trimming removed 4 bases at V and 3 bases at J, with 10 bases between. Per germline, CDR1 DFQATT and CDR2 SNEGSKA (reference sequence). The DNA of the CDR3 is TGCAGTGCTATCGAGGGAGGCTACGAGCAGTACTTC. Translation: CSAIEGGYEQYF.

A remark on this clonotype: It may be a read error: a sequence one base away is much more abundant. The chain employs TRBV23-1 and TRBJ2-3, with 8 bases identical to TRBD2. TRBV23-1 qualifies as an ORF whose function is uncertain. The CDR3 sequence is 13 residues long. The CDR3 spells CVSTRTSPDTQYF. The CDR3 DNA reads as TGCGTCAGCACTCGGACTAGCCCAGATACGCAGTATTTT.

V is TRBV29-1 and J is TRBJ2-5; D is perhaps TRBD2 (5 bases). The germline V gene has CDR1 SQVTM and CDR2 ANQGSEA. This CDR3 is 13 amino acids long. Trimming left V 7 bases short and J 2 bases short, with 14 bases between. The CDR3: CSAQRNLQETQYF. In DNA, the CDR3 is TGCAGCGCGCAGCGGAACTTGCAAGAGACCCAGTACTTC.

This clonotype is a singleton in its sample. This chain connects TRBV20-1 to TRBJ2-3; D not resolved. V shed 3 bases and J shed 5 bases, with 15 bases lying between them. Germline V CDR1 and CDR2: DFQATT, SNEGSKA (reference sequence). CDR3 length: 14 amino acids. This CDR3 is CSASRPLVLDTQYF. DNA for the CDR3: TGCAGTGCTAGTCGGCCCCTTGTTCTAGATACGCAGTATTTT.

The CDR3 protein is CASSSGQWDQPQHF. The CDR3 region has the DNA TGTGCCAGCAGCTCGGGACAGTGGGATCAGCCCCAGCATTTT. The chain carries TRBV2 and TRBJ1-5; 7 positions agree with TRBD1. J lost 5 bases, V lost 6 bases, and 7 bases had no gene match. The CDR3 loop spans 14 amino acids. Looked up from germline, CDR1 is SNHLY and CDR2 is FYNNEI.

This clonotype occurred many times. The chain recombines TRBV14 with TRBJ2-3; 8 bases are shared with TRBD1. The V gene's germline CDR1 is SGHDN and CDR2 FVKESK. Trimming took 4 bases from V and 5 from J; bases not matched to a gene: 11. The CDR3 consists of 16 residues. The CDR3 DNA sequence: TGTGCCAGCAGCCCGATGGGGCAGGGGGCAGGAGATACGCAGTATTTT. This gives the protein CASSPMGQGAGDTQYF.

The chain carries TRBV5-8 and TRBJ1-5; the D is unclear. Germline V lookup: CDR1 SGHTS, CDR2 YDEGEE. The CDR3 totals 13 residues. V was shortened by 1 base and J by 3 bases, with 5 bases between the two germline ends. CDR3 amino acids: CASSLNFNQPQHF. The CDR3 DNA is TGTGCCAGCAGCTTGAACTTCAATCAGCCCCAGCATTTT.

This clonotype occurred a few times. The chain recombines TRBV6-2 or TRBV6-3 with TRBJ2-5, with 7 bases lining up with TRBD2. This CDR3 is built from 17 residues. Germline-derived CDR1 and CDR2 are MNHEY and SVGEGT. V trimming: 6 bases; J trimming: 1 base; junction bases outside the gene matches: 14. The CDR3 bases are TGTGCCAGCAGACGGGACTACCTTTGGCCATTCCAAGAGACCCAGTACTTC. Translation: CASRRDYLWPFQETQYF.

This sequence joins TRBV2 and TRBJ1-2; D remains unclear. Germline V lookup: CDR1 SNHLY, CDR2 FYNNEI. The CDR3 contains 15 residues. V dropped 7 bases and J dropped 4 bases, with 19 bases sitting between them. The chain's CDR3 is CASKSPLRPPYGYTF. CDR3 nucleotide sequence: TGTGCCAGCAAATCGCCGTTGCGGCCACCCTATGGCTACACCTTC.

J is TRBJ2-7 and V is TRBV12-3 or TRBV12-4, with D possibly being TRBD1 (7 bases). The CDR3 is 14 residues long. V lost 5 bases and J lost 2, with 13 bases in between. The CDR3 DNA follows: TGTGCCAGCAGTCTCCAGGGGGGTACCTACGAGCAGTACTTC. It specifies CASSLQGGTYEQYF.

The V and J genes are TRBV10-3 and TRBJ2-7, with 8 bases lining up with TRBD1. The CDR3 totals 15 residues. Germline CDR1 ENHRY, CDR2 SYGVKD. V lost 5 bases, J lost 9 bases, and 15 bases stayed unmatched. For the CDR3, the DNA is TGTGCCATCAGTACAGACCAGGGGGCGCGTCTGAGGCAGTACTTC. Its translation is CAISTDQGARLRQYF.

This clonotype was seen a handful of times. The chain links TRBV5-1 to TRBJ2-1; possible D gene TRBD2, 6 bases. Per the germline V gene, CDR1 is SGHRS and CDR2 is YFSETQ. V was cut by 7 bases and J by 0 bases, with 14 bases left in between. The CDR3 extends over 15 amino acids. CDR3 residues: CASQNRGSSYNEQFF. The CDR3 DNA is TGCGCCAGCCAAAATCGGGGGAGCTCCTACAATGAGCAGTTCTTC.

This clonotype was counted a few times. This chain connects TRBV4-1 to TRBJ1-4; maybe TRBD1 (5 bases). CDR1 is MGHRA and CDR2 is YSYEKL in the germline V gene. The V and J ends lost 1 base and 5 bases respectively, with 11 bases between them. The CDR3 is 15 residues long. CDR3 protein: CASSQVGHQNEKLFF. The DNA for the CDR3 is TGCGCCAGCAGCCAAGTAGGACACCAGAATGAAAAACTGTTTTTT.

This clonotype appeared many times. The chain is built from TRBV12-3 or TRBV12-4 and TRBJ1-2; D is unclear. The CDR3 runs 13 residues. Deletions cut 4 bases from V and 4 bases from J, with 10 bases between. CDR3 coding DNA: TGTGCCAGCAGTTGGAGAGCCGGCTATGGCTACACCTTC. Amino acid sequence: CASSWRAGYGYTF.

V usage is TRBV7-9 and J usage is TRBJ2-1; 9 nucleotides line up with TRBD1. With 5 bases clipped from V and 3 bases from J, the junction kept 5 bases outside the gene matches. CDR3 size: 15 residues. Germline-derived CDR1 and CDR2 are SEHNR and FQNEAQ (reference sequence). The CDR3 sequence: CASSPGTGNYNEQFF. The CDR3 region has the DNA TGTGCCAGCAGCCCGGGGACAGGGAACTACAATGAGCAGTTCTTC.

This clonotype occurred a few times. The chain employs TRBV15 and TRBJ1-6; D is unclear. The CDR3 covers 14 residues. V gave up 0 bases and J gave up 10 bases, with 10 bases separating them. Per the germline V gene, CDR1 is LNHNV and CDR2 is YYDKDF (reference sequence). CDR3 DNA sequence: TGTGCCACCAGCAGAGATACAGAAGGGTCACCCCTCCACTTT. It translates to CATSRDTEGSPLHF.

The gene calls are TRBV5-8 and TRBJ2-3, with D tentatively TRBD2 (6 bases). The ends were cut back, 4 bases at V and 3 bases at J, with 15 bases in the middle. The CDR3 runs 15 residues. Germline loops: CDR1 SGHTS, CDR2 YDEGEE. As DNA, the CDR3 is TGTGCCAGCAGCAAGAGGGGACGGGAGACAGATACGCAGTATTTT. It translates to CASSKRGRETDTQYF.

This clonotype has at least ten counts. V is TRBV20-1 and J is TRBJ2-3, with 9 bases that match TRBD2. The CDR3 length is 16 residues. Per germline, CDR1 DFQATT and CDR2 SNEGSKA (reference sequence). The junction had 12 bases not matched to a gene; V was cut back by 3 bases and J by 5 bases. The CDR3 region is CSARYQTLAGRDTQYF. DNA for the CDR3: TGCAGTGCTAGGTATCAAACCCTAGCGGGAAGAGATACGCAGTATTTT.

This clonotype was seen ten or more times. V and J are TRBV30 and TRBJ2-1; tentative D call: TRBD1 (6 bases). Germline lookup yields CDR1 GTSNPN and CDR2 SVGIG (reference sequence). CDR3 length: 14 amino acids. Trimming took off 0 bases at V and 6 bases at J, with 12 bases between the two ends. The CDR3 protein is CAWSVTRTVNEQFF. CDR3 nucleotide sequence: TGTGCCTGGAGTGTTACCCGGACAGTCAATGAGCAGTTCTTC.

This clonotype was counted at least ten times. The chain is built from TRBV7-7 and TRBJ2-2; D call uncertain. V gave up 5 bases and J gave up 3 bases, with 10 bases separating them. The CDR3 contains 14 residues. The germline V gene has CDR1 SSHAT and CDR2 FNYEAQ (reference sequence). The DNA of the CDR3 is TGTGCCAGCAGCGCCAACATCTACACCGGGGAGCTGTTTTTT. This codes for CASSANIYTGELFF. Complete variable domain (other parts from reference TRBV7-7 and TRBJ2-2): GAGVSQSPRYKVTKRGQDVTLRCDPISSHATLYWYQQALGQGPEFLTYFNYEAQPDKSGLPSDRFSAERPEGSISTLTIQRTEQRDSAMYRCASSANIYTGELFFGEGSRLTVL.

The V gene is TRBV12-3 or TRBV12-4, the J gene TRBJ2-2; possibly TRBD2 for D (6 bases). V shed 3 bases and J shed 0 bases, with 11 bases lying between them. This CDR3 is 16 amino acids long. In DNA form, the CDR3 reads TGTGCCAGCAGTTTCTCTGGGAGGACGAACACCGGGGAGCTGTTTTTT. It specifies CASSFSGRTNTGELFF.

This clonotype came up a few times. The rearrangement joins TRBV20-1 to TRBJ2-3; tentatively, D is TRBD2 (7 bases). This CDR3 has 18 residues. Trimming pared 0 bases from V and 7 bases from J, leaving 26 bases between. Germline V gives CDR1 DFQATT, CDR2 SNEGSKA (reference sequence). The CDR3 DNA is TGCAGTGCTAGAGAAGACCGCGGGGGCCCTATGAGGAGGTATACGCAGTATTTT. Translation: CSAREDRGGPMRRYTQYF.

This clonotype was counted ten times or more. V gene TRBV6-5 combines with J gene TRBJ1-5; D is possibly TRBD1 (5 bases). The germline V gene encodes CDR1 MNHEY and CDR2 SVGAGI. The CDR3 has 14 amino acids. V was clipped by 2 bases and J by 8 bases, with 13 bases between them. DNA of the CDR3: TGTGCCAGCAGTTACGCGGCAGGGATGGAGCCCCAGCATTTT. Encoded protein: CASSYAAGMEPQHF.